Below are 5 T cell receptor beta chains sequenced from a single sample in a study of blood T cell repertoires in COVID-19. Assay used: immunoSEQ multiplex PCR; TCRdb lists only in-frame clones, some missing. The table records almost 30,000 clones, nearly 90% of them present only once. Sequences were obtained from peripheral blood. These receptors were taken from a human donor in a cohort sampled during active COVID-19.

V gene TRBV5-1 combines with J gene TRBJ1-2; 12 nucleotides match TRBD1. Germline CDR1 is SGHRS and CDR2 is YFSETQ. This CDR3 comprises 14 residues. Trimming cost V 4 bases and J 6 bases; bases outside gene matches: 4. CDR3 DNA sequence: TGCGCCAGCAGCCCCGGGACAGGGGGCGATGGCTACACCTTC. As protein: CASSPGTGGDGYTF.

The chain employs TRBV28 and TRBJ1-5, with D tentatively TRBD1 (5 bases). V was clipped by 6 bases and J by 0 bases, with 12 bases between them. The V gene's germline CDR1 is MDHEN and CDR2 SYDVKM. The CDR3 length is 15 residues. The CDR3 DNA follows: TGTGCCAGCAGGCGCACAGGTTATAGCAATCAGCCCCAGCATTTT. Amino acid sequence: CASRRTGYSNQPQHF.

This chain links TRBV7-8 with TRBJ2-2, with D tentatively TRBD1 (6 bases). Trimming removed 0 bases at V and 8 bases at J, with 16 bases between. The CDR3 extends over 16 amino acids. Germline CDR1 reads SGHVS; CDR2 reads FQNEAQ. CDR3 protein: CASSLAGRGGPGELFF. CDR3 coding DNA: TGTGCCAGCAGCTTAGCCGGCAGGGGCGGGCCAGGGGAGCTGTTTTTT.

The gene calls are TRBV3-1 (or the pseudogene TRBV3-2) and TRBJ2-2, with 7 bases aligning to TRBD1. The germline V gene encodes CDR1 LGHDT and CDR2 YNNKEL (reference sequence). The junction had 9 bases not matched to a gene; V was cut back by 3 bases and J by 8 bases. This CDR3 has 15 residues. The CDR3 DNA reads TGTGCCAGCAGCCACTCTTCACAGGGGTATGGGGAGCTGTTTTTT. This translates into CASSHSSQGYGELFF.

The chain combines TRBV12-3 or TRBV12-4 with TRBJ2-7; D perhaps matches TRBD1 (7 bases). Trimming left V 3 bases short and J 5 bases short, with 11 bases between. The CDR3 length is 13 residues. The CDR3 loop reads CASSLEGANEQYF. The DNA for the CDR3 is TGTGCCAGCAGTTTGGAGGGGGCTAACGAGCAGTACTTC.